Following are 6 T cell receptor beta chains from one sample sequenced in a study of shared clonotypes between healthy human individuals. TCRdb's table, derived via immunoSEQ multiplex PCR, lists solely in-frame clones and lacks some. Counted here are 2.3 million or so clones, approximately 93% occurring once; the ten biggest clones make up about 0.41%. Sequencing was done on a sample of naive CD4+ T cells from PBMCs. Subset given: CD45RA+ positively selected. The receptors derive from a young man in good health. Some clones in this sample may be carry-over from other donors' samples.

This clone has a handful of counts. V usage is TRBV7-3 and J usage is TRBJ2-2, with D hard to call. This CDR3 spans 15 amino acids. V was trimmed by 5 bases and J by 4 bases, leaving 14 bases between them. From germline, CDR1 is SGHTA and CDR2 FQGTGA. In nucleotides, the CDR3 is TGTGCCAGCAGCCCCTCCCCGAATCCCACCGGGGAGCTGTTTTTT. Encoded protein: CASSPSPNPTGELFF.

The chain's CDR3 is CASGLRAGDTQYF. The CDR3 DNA reads as TGTGCTAGTGGTTTGCGAGCGGGAGATACGCAGTATTTT. J is TRBJ2-3 and V is TRBV12-5; D is possibly TRBD2 (6 bases). The V end lost 2 bases, the J end lost 5 bases, and 8 bases lay between the germline ends. The CDR3 is made up of 13 amino acids. Per the germline V gene, CDR1 is LGHNT and CDR2 is FRNRAP. Complete variable domain (other parts from reference TRBV12-5 and TRBJ2-3): DARVTQTPRHKVTEMGQEVTMRCQPILGHNTVFWYRQTMMQGLELLAYFRNRAPLDDSGMPKDRFSAEMPDATLATLKIQPSEPRDSAVYFCASGLRAGDTQYFGPGTRLTVL.

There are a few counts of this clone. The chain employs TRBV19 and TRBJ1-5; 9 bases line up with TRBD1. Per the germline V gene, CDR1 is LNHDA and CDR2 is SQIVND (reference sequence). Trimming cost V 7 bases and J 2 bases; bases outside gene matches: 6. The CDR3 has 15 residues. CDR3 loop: CASTQQGAGNQPQHF. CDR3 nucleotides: TGTGCCAGTACCCAACAGGGGGCCGGCAATCAGCCCCAGCATTTT.

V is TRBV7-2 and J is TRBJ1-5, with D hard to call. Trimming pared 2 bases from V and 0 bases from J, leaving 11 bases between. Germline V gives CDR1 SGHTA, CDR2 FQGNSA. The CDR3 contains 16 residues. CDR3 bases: TGTGCCAGCAGCTTAATCGGAACTCCTAGCAATCAGCCCCAGCATTTT. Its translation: CASSLIGTPSNQPQHF.

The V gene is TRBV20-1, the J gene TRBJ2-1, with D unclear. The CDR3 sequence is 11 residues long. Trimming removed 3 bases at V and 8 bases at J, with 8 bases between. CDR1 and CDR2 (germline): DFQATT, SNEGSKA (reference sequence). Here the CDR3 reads CSARGFYEQFF. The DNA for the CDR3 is TGCAGTGCTAGGGGATTTTATGAGCAGTTCTTC.

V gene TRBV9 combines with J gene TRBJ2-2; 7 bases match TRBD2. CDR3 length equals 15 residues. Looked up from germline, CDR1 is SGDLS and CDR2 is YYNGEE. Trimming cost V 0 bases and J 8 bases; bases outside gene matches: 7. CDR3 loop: CASSVVAGVTGELFF. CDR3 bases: TGTGCCAGCAGCGTAGTGGCGGGAGTAACAGGGGAGCTGTTTTTT.